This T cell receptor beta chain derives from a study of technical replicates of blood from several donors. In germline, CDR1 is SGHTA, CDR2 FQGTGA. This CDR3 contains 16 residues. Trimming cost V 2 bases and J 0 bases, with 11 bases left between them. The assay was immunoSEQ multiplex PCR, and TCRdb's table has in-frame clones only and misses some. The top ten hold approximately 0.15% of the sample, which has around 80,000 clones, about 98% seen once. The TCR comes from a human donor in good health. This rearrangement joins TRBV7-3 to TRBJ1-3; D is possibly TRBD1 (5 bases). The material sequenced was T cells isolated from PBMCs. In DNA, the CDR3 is TGTGCCAGCAGCTTACAGGGCTCCGGCTCTGGAAACACCATATATTTT. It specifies CASSLQGSGSGNTIYF.